Listed below are T cell receptor beta chains from one sample, sequenced in a study of blood T cells in healthy people across ages. MiXCR was run by TCRdb on the 5' RACE reads, yielding one entry per CDR3 protein. The sample consists of some 760,000 distinct CDR3 sequences, roughly 25% of them appearing once. The same specimen was also included in a second study, on T cells of mothers and their children.

The sequenced sample was blood. These receptors originate from a boy between 10 and 17 years old in good health. Both conserved end residues are part of each CDR3. The order of the fields is CDR3 protein, D gene, V gene. The D gene is left open where the match is weak.

cdr3_aa: CASSPLTGYGSDTQYF
d_call: -
v_call: TRBV13

cdr3_aa: CASSFKPYEQYF
d_call: -
v_call: TRBV5-6

cdr3_aa: CASRFTGMNTEAFF
d_call: -
v_call: TRBV7-2

cdr3_aa: CASSVDSLDNNEQFF
d_call: -
v_call: TRBV9

cdr3_aa: CASSPNQGGPTSNEKLFF
d_call: -
v_call: TRBV18

cdr3_aa: CASSPQDRADIQYF
d_call: TRBD1
v_call: TRBV18

cdr3_aa: CATSDPKGQREETQYF
d_call: TRBD1
v_call: TRBV24-1

cdr3_aa: CASSAGTVYEQYF
d_call: TRBD1
v_call: TRBV7-9

cdr3_aa: CSVAVPTGQFF
d_call: -
v_call: TRBV29-1

cdr3_aa: CSARGTADTQYF
d_call: TRBD1
v_call: TRBV20-1

cdr3_aa: CSAPTQGNTEAFF
d_call: -
v_call: TRBV20-1

cdr3_aa: CASSQPMGSDTGELFF
d_call: -
v_call: TRBV4-3

cdr3_aa: CAGTLGQGRIGTQYF
d_call: -
v_call: TRBV19

cdr3_aa: CASSPDGHNEQFF
d_call: -
v_call: TRBV5-6

cdr3_aa: CASSIRASGEGKFF
d_call: TRBD2
v_call: TRBV5-1

cdr3_aa: CASSSGQSTFYEQYF
d_call: -
v_call: TRBV7-9

cdr3_aa: CASSSVSAGGGSYEQYF
d_call: -
v_call: TRBV6-2/TRBV6-3

cdr3_aa: CAIKEGGVSTEAFF
d_call: -
v_call: TRBV10-3

cdr3_aa: CASSFGAGQHYEQYF
d_call: -
v_call: TRBV11-2

cdr3_aa: CSASPAASGGAHEQFF
d_call: TRBD2
v_call: TRBV20-1

cdr3_aa: CASSQAPPGTGELFF
d_call: -
v_call: TRBV14

cdr3_aa: CASSQGDRGNEQFF
d_call: TRBD1
v_call: TRBV4-3

cdr3_aa: CASSYSRVNEQFF
d_call: -
v_call: TRBV6-2/TRBV6-3

cdr3_aa: CASSSPGDRVQKLFF
d_call: TRBD1
v_call: TRBV7-9

cdr3_aa: CASSQENNSPWYEQYF
d_call: -
v_call: TRBV4-3

cdr3_aa: CASSPRLAGGGDEQFF
d_call: TRBD2
v_call: TRBV18

cdr3_aa: CASRKFTGTQQFF
d_call: -
v_call: TRBV3-1

cdr3_aa: CASSWRGGDITDTQYF
d_call: TRBD2
v_call: TRBV5-1

cdr3_aa: CASSLDSGGEKLFF
d_call: -
v_call: TRBV11-2

cdr3_aa: CAGSVDGYEQYF
d_call: -
v_call: TRBV9

cdr3_aa: CSGGGEYNEQFF
d_call: -
v_call: TRBV29-1

cdr3_aa: CASSPGVKALETQYF
d_call: -
v_call: TRBV28

cdr3_aa: CASSRTAGLGNGKQFF
d_call: -
v_call: TRBV5-1

cdr3_aa: CASTPTGLLVETQYF
d_call: TRBD1
v_call: TRBV5-1

cdr3_aa: CASLTGTVMQETQYF
d_call: -
v_call: TRBV7-9

cdr3_aa: CASSYPPDYEQYF
d_call: -
v_call: TRBV6-5

cdr3_aa: CASSLGRGWTDTQYF
d_call: -
v_call: TRBV5-1

cdr3_aa: CASRTRTGRETQYF
d_call: TRBD1
v_call: TRBV5-1

cdr3_aa: CSARDPGRSYEQYF
d_call: TRBD2
v_call: TRBV20-1

cdr3_aa: CSARDPGGAVNTEAFF
d_call: -
v_call: TRBV20-1

cdr3_aa: CASTPGGANYGYTF
d_call: -
v_call: TRBV28

cdr3_aa: CASSQDRAAYNEQFF
d_call: -
v_call: TRBV3-1

cdr3_aa: CASSPNRTTGFGNIQYF
d_call: TRBD1
v_call: TRBV11-2

cdr3_aa: CAYKRETQYF
d_call: -
v_call: TRBV21-1

cdr3_aa: CSVEKQNTEAFF
d_call: -
v_call: TRBV29-1

cdr3_aa: CASSQMGGGASTGELFF
d_call: TRBD2
v_call: TRBV4-3

cdr3_aa: CASSQAMAEQETQYF
d_call: -
v_call: TRBV4-3

cdr3_aa: CSVENGAGNTEAFF
d_call: -
v_call: TRBV29-1

cdr3_aa: CASSYAKIRGPNEQFF
d_call: TRBD1
v_call: TRBV6-2/TRBV6-3

cdr3_aa: CSVLGDLETQYF
d_call: -
v_call: TRBV29-1

cdr3_aa: CSVVRGSEQYF
d_call: -
v_call: TRBV29-1

cdr3_aa: CASSHSPGNTIYF
d_call: -
v_call: TRBV18